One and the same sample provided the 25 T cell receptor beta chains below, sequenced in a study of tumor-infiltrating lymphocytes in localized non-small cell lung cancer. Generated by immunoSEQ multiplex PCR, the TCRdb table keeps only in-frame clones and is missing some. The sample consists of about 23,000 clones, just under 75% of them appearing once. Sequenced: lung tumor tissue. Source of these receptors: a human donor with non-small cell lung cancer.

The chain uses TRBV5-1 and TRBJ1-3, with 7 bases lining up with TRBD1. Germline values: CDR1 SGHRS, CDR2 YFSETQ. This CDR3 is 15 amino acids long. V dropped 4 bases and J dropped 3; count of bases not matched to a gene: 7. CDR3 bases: TGCGCCAGCAGCATAAGGACAGGCGGTGGAAACACCATATATTTT. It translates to CASSIRTGGGNTIYF. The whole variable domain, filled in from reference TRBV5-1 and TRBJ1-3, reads KAGVTQTPRYLIKTRGQQVTLSCSPISGHRSVSWYQQTPGQGLQFLFEYFSETQRNKGNFPGRFSGRQFSNSRSEMNVSTLELGDSALYLCASSIRTGGGNTIYFGEGSWLTVV.

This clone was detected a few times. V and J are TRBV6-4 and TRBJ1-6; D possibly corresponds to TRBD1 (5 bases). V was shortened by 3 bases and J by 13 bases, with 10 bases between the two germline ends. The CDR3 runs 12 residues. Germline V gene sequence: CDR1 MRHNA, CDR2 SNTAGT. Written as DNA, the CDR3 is TGTGCCAGCAGTGATTGGGGGGGGCCCCTCCACTTT. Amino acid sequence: CASSDWGGPLHF.

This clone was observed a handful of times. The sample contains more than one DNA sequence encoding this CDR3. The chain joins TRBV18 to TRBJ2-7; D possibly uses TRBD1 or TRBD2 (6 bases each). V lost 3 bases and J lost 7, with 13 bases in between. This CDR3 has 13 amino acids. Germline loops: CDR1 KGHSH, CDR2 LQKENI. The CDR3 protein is CASSPQGRSEQYF. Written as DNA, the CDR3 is TGTGCCAGCTCACCTCAGGGGAGGAGTGAGCAGTACTTC.

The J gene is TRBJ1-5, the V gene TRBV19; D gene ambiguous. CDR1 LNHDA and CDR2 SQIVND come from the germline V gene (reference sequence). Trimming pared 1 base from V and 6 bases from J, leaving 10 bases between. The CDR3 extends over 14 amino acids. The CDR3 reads CASSIGNIPQPQHF. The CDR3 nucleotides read TGTGCCAGTAGTATAGGGAACATCCCTCAGCCCCAGCATTTT.

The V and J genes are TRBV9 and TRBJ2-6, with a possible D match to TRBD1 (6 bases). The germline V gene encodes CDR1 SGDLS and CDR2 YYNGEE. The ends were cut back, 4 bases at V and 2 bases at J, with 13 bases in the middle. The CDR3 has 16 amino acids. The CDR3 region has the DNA TGTGCCAGCAGCCCTCCAGGGGACGCTGGGGCCAACGTCCTGACTTTC. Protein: CASSPPGDAGANVLTF.

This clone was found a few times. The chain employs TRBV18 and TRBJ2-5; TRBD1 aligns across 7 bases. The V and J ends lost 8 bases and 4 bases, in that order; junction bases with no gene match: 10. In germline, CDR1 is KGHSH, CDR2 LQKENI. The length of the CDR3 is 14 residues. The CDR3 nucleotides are TGTGCCAGCGCCGGGACAGACCTTCGAGAGACCCAGTACTTC. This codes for CASAGTDLRETQYF.

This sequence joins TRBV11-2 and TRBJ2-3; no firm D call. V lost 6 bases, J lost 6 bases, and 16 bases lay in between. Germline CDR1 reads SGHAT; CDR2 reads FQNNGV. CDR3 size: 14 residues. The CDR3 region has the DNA TGTGCCAGCAGTACACCGAAAAATCCGGATACGCAGTATTTT. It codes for CASSTPKNPDTQYF.

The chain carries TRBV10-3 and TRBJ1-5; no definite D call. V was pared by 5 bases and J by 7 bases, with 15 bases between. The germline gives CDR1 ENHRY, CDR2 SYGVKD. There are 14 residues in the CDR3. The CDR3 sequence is CAISPSDQRQPQHF. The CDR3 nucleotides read TGTGCCATCAGTCCCTCGGATCAACGGCAGCCCCAGCATTTT.

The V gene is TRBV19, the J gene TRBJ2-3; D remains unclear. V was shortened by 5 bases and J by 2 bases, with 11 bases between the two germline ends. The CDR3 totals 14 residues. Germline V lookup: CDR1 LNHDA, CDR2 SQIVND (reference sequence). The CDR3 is CASSSGPHTDTQYF. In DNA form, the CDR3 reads TGTGCCAGTAGTTCTGGGCCCCACACAGATACGCAGTATTTT.

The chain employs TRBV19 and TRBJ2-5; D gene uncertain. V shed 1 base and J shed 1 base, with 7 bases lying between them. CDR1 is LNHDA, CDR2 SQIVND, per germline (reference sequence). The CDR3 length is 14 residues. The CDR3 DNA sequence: TGTGCCAGTAGTATAGGCAACAGCCAAGAGACCCAGTACTTC. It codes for CASSIGNSQETQYF. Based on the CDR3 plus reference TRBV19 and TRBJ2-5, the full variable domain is DGGITQSPKYLFRKEGQNVTLSCEQNLNHDAMYWYRQDPGQGLRLIYYSQIVNDFQKGDIAEGYSVSREKKESFPLTVTSAQKNPTAFYLCASSIGNSQETQYFGPGTRLLVL.

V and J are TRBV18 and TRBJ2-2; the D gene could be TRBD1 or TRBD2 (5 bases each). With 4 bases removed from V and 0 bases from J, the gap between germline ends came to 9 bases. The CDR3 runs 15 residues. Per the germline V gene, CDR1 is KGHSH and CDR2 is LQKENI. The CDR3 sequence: CASSLGTANTGELFF. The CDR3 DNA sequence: TGTGCCAGCTCACTCGGGACGGCGAACACCGGGGAGCTGTTTTTT. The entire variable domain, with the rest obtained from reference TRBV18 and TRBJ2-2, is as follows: NAGVMQNPRHLVRRRGQEARLRCSPMKGHSHVYWYRQLPEEGLKFMVYLQKENIIDESGMPKERFSAEFPKEGPSILRIQQVVRGDSAAYFCASSLGTANTGELFFGEGSRLTVL.

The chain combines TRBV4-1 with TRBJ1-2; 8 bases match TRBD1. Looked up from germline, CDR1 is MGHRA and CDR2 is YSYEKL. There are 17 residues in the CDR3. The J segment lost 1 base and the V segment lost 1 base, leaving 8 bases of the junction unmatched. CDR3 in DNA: TGCGCCAGCAGCCAAGGGATCCGCGGACAGGGTAACTATGGCTACACCTTC. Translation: CASSQGIRGQGNYGYTF.

The CDR3 region has the DNA TGTGCCAGCAGCTCCCTAGGGACCTATGGCTACACCTTC. Its protein is CASSSLGTYGYTF. The V call is TRBV5-5, the J call TRBJ1-2; D may be TRBD1 (5 bases). Germline values: CDR1 SGHKS, CDR2 YYEKEE (reference sequence). V dropped 3 bases and J dropped 4 bases, with 10 bases sitting between them. CDR3 size: 13 residues.

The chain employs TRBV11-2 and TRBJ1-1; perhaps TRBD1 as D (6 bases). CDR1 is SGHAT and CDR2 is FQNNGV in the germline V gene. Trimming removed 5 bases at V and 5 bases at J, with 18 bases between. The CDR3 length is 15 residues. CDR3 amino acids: CASSELNRVGTEAFF. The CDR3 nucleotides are TGTGCCAGCAGCGAGTTAAACAGGGTAGGGACTGAAGCTTTCTTT.

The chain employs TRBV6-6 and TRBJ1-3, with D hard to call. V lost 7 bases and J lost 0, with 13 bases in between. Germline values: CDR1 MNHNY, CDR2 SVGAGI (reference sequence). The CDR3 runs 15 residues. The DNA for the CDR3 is TGTGCCAGCACCTCCGGGCCTTTCTCTGGAAACACCATATATTTT. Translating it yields CASTSGPFSGNTIYF.

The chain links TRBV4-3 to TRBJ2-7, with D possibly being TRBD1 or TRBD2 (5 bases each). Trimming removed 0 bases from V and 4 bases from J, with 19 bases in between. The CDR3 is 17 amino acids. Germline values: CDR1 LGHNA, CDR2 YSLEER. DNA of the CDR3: TGCGCCAGCAGCCAAGATTACTTACAAACCGGGACGTACGAGCAGTACTTC. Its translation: CASSQDYLQTGTYEQYF.

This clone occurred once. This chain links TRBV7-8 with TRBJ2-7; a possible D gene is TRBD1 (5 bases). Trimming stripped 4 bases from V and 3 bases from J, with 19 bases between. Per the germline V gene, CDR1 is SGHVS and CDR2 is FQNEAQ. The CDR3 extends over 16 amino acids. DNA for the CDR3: TGTGCCAGCAGCTCCACCAGCCCCAGGGATCTCTACGAGCAGTACTTC. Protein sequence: CASSSTSPRDLYEQYF.

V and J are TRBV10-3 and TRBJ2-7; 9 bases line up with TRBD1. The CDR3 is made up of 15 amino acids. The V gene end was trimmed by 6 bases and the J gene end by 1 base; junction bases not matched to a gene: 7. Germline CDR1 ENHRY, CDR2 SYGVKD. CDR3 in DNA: TGTGCCATCAGCGGGGACAGGGCGGCATCCTACGAGCAGTACTTC. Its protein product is CAISGDRAASYEQYF.

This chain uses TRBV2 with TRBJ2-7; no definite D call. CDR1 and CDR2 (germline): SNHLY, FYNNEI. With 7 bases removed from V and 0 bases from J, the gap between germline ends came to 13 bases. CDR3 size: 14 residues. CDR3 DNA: TGTGCCAGCAAGTTTCAGGTCAGCTCCTACGAGCAGTACTTC. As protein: CASKFQVSSYEQYF. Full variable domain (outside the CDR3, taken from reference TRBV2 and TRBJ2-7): EPEVTQTPSHQVTQMGQEVILRCVPISNHLYFYWYRQILGQKVEFLVSFYNNEISEKSEIFDDQFSVERPDGSNFTLKIRSTKLEDSAMYFCASKFQVSSYEQYFGPGTRLTVT.

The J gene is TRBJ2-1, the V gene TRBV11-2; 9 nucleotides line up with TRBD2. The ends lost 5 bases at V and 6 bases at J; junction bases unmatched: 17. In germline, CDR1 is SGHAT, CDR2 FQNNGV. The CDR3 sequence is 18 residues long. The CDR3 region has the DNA TGTGCCAGCAGCCTGTTAGCGGGGGCGTCAGATTGGGGCAATGAGCAGTTCTTC. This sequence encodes CASSLLAGASDWGNEQFF.

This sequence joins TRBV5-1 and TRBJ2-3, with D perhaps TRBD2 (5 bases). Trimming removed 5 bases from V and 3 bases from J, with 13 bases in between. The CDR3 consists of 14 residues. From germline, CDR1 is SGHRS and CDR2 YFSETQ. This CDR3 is CASRMQTSTDTQYF. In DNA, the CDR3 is TGCGCCAGCAGAATGCAAACTAGTACAGATACGCAGTATTTT.

CDR3 nucleotide sequence: TGTGCCACCAGCACCCGGTGGGGCCCCAGTAGGAGGACCGGGGAGCTGTTTTTT. Translating it yields CATSTRWGPSRRTGELFF. The rearrangement links TRBV15 to TRBJ2-2, with D tentatively TRBD1 or TRBD2 (5 bases each). The length of the CDR3 is 18 residues. Deletions cut 4 bases from V and 5 bases from J, with 23 bases between. Germline V CDR1 and CDR2: LNHNV, YYDKDF (reference sequence).

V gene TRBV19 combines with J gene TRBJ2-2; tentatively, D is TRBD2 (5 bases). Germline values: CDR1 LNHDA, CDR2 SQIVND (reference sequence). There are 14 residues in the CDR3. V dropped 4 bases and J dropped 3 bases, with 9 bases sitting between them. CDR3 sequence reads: CASSTSGDTGELFF. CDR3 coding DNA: TGTGCCAGTAGTACCTCCGGGGACACCGGGGAGCTGTTTTTT.

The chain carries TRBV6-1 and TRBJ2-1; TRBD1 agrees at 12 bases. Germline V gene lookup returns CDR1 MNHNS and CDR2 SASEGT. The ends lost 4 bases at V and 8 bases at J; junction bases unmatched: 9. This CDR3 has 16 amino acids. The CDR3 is CASSVTGTGGWDEQFF. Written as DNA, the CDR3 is TGTGCCAGCAGTGTCACCGGGACAGGGGGCTGGGATGAGCAGTTCTTC.

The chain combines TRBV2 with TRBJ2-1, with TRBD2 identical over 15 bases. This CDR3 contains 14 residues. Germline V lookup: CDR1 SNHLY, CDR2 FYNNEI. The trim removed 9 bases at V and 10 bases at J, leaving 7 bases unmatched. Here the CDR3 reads CARDKGTSGGEQFF. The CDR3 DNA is TGTGCCAGAGATAAAGGGACTAGCGGGGGGGAGCAGTTCTTC.